The clone carrying this T cell receptor beta chain was counted many times. The sample originates from a study of read filtering for tumor transcriptome and immune sequencing. CDR3 size: 11 residues. Germline CDR1 reads SGHVS; CDR2 reads FQNEAQ. V was trimmed by 3 bases and J by 5 bases, leaving 2 bases between them. Every patient had bone marrow sampled while the disease was active. From roughly 0.4 ug of RNA, a library with molecular barcoded alpha/delta and beta/gamma adaptors was made. TCRdb analysed the reads with MiXCR anew, one entry per CDR3 protein. The sample consists of some 80,000 distinct CDR3 sequences, 9% to 15% of them appearing once.

The chain links TRBV7-8 to TRBJ2-1, with D uncertain. The specimen was a population of CD138-negative cells sorted from bone marrow. The sequence came from a donor at least 40 years old with multiple myeloma. CDR3 DNA: TGTGCCAGCAGCTTTCACAATGAGCAGTTCTTC. This encodes CASSFHNEQFF.